This record looks at one T cell receptor beta chain sequence and its context. The data were obtained in a study of blood T cell repertoires in COVID-19. Study-wide background: Material from acute and convalescent COVID-19 was sourced from the United States, Italy and Spain.

The CDR3 spans 13 residues. CDR1 and CDR2 from the germline V gene are KGHSH and LQKENI. The J segment lost 1 base and the V segment lost 6 bases, leaving 2 bases of the junction unmatched. Only in-frame clones appear in the TCRdb table, and some are missing; sequencing was by immunoSEQ multiplex PCR. The profile shows a few hundred thousand clones, approximately 90% of them singletons. Sequenced input: PBMCs or T cells enriched from blood (not recorded which). The J gene is TRBJ1-1, the V gene TRBV18; TRBD1 agrees at 7 bases. The source is a woman in her forties or fifties who had recovered from COVID-19. CDR3 nucleotides: TGTGCCAGCTCGGGGACAGAGAACACTGAAGCTTTCTTT. Translating it yields CASSGTENTEAFF.